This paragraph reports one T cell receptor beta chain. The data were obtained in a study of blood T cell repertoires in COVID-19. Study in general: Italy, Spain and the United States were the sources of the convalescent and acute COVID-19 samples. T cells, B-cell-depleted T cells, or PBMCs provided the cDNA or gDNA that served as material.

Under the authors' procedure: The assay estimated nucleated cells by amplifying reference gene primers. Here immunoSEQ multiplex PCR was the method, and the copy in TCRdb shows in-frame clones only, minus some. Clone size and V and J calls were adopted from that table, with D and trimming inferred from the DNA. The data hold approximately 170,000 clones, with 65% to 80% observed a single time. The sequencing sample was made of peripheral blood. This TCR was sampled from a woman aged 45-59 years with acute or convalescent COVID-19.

Here the CDR3 DNA reads TGCGCCAGCAGCCAATTCCGGGACAGGGGAGGCTACACCTTC. As protein: CASSQFRDRGGYTF. This chain uses TRBV4-1 with TRBJ1-2, with TRBD1 identical over 10 bases. Germline V CDR1 and CDR2: MGHRA, YSYEKL. V was pared by 2 bases and J by 8 bases, with 5 bases of the junction left unmatched. The CDR3 sequence is 14 residues long.